This T cell receptor beta chain was obtained from a study of T cell responses to AZD1222 COVID-19 vaccine. Libraries were prepared by immunoSEQ multiplex PCR; TCRdb keeps only in-frame clonotypes and omits some of them. The table records around 120,000 clones, approximately 88% of them present only once. The CDR3 contains 14 residues. The V and J ends lost 6 bases and 6 bases respectively, with 18 bases between them. Germline loops: CDR1 SGHKS, CDR2 YYEKEE (reference sequence). The source material was peripheral blood, sampled on day 0 of AZD1222 vaccination. This receptor was taken from an adult in good health. The rearrangement links TRBV5-5 to TRBJ1-2; no reliable D call. DNA for the CDR3: TGTGCCAGCATGTGGGGTAGCCTACCTGATGGCTACACCTTC. It translates to CASMWGSLPDGYTF.